Each of the 4 T cell receptor beta chains below was sequenced from the same sample in a study of T cell changes during pregnancy in multiple sclerosis. Profiled with immunoSEQ multiplex PCR; TCRdb holds only in-frame clones, not every one. The data hold roughly 86,000 clones, with over 80% observed a single time. This sample comprised peripheral blood, obtained in the first trimester of pregnancy. All receptors come from a female donor with multiple sclerosis, enrolled in a pregnancy study.

J is TRBJ1-2 and V is TRBV29-1; tentative D call: TRBD1 (6 bases). The CDR3 has 13 residues. The ends were cut back, 4 bases at V and 6 bases at J, with 15 bases in the middle. The V gene's germline CDR1 is SQVTM and CDR2 ANQGSEA. CDR3 in amino acids: CSVVEGVVNGYTF. In DNA form, the CDR3 reads TGCAGCGTTGTCGAGGGGGTGGTTAATGGCTACACCTTC.

This chain connects TRBV14 to TRBJ2-1; 11 bases are shared with TRBD2. CDR1 is SGHDN and CDR2 is FVKESK in the germline V gene. The CDR3 has 19 residues. Trimming took 5 bases from V and 2 from J; bases not matched to a gene: 14. The CDR3 nucleotides read TGTGCCAGCAGCGGCGGGACTAGCGGAACTTGGACTACCTACAATGAGCAGTTCTTC. It translates to CASSGGTSGTWTTYNEQFF.

The V and J genes are TRBV28 and TRBJ1-4; TRBD1 matches 9 bases. CDR1 MDHEN and CDR2 SYDVKM come from the germline V gene. The V gene end was trimmed by 5 bases and the J gene end by 6 bases; junction bases not matched to a gene: 4. The CDR3 sequence is 14 residues long. The CDR3 DNA sequence: TGTGCCAGCAGTCCGACAGGGGGATATGAAAAACTGTTTTTT. The encoded protein is CASSPTGGYEKLFF.

The chain links TRBV27 to TRBJ2-2; 10 bases align to TRBD2. This CDR3 region has 14 residues. Germline loops: CDR1 MNHEY, CDR2 SMNVEV (reference sequence). V lost 6 bases and J lost 6; bases outside the gene matches: 4. This CDR3 reads CASRSGRVPGELFF. CDR3 nucleotide sequence: TGTGCCAGCAGAAGCGGGAGGGTTCCCGGGGAGCTGTTTTTT.